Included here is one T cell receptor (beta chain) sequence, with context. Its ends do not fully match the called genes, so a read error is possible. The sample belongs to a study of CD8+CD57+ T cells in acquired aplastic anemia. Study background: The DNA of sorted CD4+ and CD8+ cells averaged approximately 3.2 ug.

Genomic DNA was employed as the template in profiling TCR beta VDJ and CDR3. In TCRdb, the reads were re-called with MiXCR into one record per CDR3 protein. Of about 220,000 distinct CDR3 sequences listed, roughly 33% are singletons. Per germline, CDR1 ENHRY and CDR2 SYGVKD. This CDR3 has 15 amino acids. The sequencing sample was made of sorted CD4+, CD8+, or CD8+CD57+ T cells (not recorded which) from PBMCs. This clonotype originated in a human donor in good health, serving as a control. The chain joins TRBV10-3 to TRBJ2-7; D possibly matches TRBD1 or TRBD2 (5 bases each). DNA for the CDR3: TGTGCCATCAGCGAGTCAGGGAGTCTCCTCTACGAGCAGTACTTC. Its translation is CAISESGSLLYEQYF.